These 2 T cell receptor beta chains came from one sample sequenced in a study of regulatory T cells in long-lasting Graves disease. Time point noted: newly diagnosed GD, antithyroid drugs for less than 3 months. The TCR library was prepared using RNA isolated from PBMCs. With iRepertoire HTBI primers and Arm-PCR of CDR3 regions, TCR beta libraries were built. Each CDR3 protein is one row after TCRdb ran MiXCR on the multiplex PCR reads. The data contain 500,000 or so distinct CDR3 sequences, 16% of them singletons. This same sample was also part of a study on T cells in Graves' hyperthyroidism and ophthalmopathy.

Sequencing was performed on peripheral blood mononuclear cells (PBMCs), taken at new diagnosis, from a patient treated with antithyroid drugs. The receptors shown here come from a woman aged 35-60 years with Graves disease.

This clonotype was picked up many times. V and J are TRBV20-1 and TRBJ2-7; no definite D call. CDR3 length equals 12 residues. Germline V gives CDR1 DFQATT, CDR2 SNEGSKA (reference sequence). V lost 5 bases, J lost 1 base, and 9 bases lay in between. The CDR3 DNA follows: TGCAGTGCTGAGGACGGATCCTACGAGCAGTACTTC. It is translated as CSAEDGSYEQYF.

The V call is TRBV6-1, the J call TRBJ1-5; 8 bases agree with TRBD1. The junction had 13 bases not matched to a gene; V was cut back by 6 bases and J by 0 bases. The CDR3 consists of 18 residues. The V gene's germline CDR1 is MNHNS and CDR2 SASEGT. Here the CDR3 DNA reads TGTGCCAGCAGAGAGGGGAGACAGGGGCTTTATAGCAATCAGCCCCAGCATTTT. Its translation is CASREGRQGLYSNQPQHF.